This entry concerns a single T cell receptor (beta chain). Next came a second PCR, run for about 6 to 12 cycles, which used a sample-barcoded 5' primer along with a J-beta primer mix. Every sample gave at least 2.5 million paired-end reads containing CDR3. TCRdb processed the 5' RACE reads anew with MiXCR; each CDR3 protein has one entry. The sample shows approximately 600,000 distinct CDR3 sequences, approximately 50% of them seen only once. This sample is part of a study of blood T cells in healthy people across ages. This CDR3 region has 22 residues. The material sequenced was blood. The TCR originated in a man in his 60s in good health. The V and J genes are TRBV21-1 and TRBJ2-3; the table assigns TRBD2, which was not confirmed against the DNA. TRBV21-1 is annotated as a pseudogene. CDR3 bases: TGTGCCAGCAGCAAAATTATTCCAGGGATACAGGAATATGGGCCAAACACAGATACGCAGTATTTT. This translates into CASSKIIPGIQEYGPNTDTQYF.